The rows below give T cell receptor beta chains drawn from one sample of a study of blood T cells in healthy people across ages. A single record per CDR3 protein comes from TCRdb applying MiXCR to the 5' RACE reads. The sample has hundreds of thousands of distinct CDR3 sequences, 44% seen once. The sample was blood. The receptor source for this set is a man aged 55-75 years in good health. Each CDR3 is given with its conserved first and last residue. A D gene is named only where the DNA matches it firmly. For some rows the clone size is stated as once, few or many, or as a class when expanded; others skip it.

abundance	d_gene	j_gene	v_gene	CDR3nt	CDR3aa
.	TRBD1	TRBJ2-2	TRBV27	TGTGCCAGCAGACGACAGGGGGGGAACACCGGGGAGCTGTTTTTT	CASRRQGGNTGELFF
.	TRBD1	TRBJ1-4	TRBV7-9	TGTGCCAGCAGCAGGGAGACAGGGCAAGAAAAACTGTTTTTT	CASSRETGQEKLFF
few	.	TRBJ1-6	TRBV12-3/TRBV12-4	TGTGCCAGCTCACCGGAAGGAAATTCACCCCTCCACTTT	CASSPEGNSPLHF
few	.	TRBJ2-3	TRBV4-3	TGCGCCAGCAGCCAAGATCGAGACGGTGTCTTCGCTAGCACAGATACGCAGTATTTT	CASSQDRDGVFASTDTQYF
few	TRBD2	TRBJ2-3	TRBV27	TGTGCCAGCAGTTTGGGCGGGGGGGTGAACACAGATACGCAGTATTTT	CASSLGGGVNTDTQYF
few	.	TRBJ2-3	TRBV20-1	TGCAGTGCTAGGTTGGGTGTAGGCAGCAAGTCAACGGGGGATACGCAGTATTTT	CSARLGVGSKSTGDTQYF
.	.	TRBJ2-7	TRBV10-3	TGTGCCATCAGTGAGGGGGCGGCGAGCTCCTACGAGCAGTACTTC	CAISEGAASSYEQYF
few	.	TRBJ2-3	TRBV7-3	TGTGCCAGCAGCTTAAGCGTCGGACAAACAGATACGCAGTATTTT	CASSLSVGQTDTQYF
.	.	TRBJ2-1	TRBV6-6	TGTGCCAGCAGTCCGCGCCCGTCCGAGCGCAATGAGCAGTTCTTC	CASSPRPSERNEQFF
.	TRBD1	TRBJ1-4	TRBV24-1	TGTGCCACCAGTGATACAGGACAGGGAAGTGAAAAACTGTTTTTT	CATSDTGQGSEKLFF
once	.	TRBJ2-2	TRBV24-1	TGTGCCACCATGGAGAAGGCTACGAACACCGGGGAGCTGTTTTTT	CATMEKATNTGELFF
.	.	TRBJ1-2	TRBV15	TGTGCCACCAGCAGAGTGCACGTGTCGGATGGCTACACCTTC	CATSRVHVSDGYTF
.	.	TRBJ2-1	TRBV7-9	TGTGCCAGCAGCCCTGGGTGGAATGAGCAGTTCTTC	CASSPGWNEQFF
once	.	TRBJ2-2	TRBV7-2	TGTGCCAGCAGCTTAGCGACTACCGGGGAGCTGTTTTTT	CASSLATTGELFF
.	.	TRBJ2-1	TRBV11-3	TGTGCCAGCAGCTTATACTCGAGCTCCTACAATGAGCAGTTCTTC	CASSLYSSSYNEQFF
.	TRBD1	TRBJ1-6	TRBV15	TGTGCCACCAGCGGATCTGGACAGGGCCTTATAGGGTCACCCCTCCACTTT	CATSGSGQGLIGSPLHF
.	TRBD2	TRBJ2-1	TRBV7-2	TGTGCCAGCAGCGGAAAACTAGCGACGAACTCCTACAATGAGCAGTTCTTC	CASSGKLATNSYNEQFF
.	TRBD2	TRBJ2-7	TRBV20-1	TGCAGTGCTAGAGATACCCAGCGGGGATACAATGAGCAGTACTTC	CSARDTQRGYNEQYF
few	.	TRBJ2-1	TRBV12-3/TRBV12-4	TGTGCTCGGGGCTATGAGCAGTTCTTC	CARGYEQFF
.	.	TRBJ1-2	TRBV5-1	TGCGCCAGCAGCTTGGGAGACGGCACCAATTATGGCTACACCTTC	CASSLGDGTNYGYTF
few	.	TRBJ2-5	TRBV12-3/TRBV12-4	TGCGCCAGCAGCCTAAGGGACCGCGGAAGAGAGACCCAGTACTTC	CASSLRDRGRETQYF
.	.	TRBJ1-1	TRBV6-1	TGTGCCAGCAGTGAAGGGGACCTGAACACTGAAGCTTTCTTT	CASSEGDLNTEAFF
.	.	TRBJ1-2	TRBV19	TGTGCCAGTAGCATAGGGGTTGACGGCTACACCTTC	CASSIGVDGYTF
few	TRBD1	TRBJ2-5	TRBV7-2	TGTGCCAGCAGCTTAGGCGATGCAGGGGGAGAGACCCAGTACTTC	CASSLGDAGGETQYF
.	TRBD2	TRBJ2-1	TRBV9	TGTGCCAGCAGCGTCTCCTCTCCTCTCCTAGCGGGCGTAGACAATGAGCAGTTCTTC	CASSVSSPLLAGVDNEQFF
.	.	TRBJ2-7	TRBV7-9	TGTGCCAGCAGCCTAGCCGGGGGCGCCGGACAGCAGTACTTC	CASSLAGGAGQQYF
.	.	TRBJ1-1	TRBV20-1	TGCAGTGCGGTGGGGCCCGTGAACACTGAAGCTTTCTTT	CSAVGPVNTEAFF
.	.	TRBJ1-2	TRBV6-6	TGTGCCAGCTCGACCGAATCTAACTATGGCTACACCTTC	CASSTESNYGYTF
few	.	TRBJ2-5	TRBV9	TGTGCCAGCAGCGTAGACGGAATGTGGGAGCAGTACTTC	CASSVDGMWEQYF
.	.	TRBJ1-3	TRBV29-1	TGCGGCGTCGCTCTTGGGGGGCGAAACACCATATATTTT	CGVALGGRNTIYF
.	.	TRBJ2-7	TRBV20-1	TGCAGTGCTCTAAAAAAGGTGGCCTGCGAGCAGTACTTC	CSALKKVACEQYF
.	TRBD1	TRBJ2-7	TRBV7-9	TGTGCCAGCAGCGGAGAGGACAGGGCCTACGAGCAGTACTTC	CASSGEDRAYEQYF
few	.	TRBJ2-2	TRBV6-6	TGTGCCAGCACCGACGACAGGAATCCGAACACCGGGGAGCTGTTTTTT	CASTDDRNPNTGELFF
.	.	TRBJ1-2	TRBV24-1	TGTGCCACCAGTGATTCCGACTATGGCTACACCTTC	CATSDSDYGYTF
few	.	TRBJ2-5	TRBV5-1	TGCGCCAGCAGCTTGGTCATCCGCCAAGAGACCCAGTACTTC	CASSLVIRQETQYF
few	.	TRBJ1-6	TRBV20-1	TGCAGTGCGACACAGGGTGATCATAATTCACCCCTCCACTTT	CSATQGDHNSPLHF
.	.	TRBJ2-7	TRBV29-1	TGCAGCGTTCCTTATGGGCAGGGGCACGAGCAGTACTTC	CSVPYGQGHEQYF
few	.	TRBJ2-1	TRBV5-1	TGCGCCAGCAGCTTCTCTTCGGGGTTACACCCCAATGAGCAGTTCTTC	CASSFSSGLHPNEQFF
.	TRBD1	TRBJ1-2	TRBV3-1	TGTGCCAGCAGCCAGGGGGACAGGGGGCTTCAAGGCTACACCTTC	CASSQGDRGLQGYTF
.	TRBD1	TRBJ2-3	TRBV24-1	TGTGCCACCAGTGATCCTAGGACAGGGATCAATACGCAGTATTTT	CATSDPRTGINTQYF
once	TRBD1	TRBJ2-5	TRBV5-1	TGCGCCAGCAGGAGGACAGGGGTGTCTGTAGAGACCCAGTACTTC	CASRRTGVSVETQYF
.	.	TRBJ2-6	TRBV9	TGTGCCAGCAATGGGGACCCCTCTGGGGCCAACGTCCTGACTTTC	CASNGDPSGANVLTF
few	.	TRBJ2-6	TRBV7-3	TGTGCCAGCGGCAAAACCCGGAGTGGTGGGGCCAACGTCCTGACTTTC	CASGKTRSGGANVLTF